This T cell receptor beta chain was observed in a study of CD4 T cells in relation to SARS-CoV-2 and coronaviruses. Study-wide context: ViraFEST: roughly 9-day antigen culture of PBMCs, then TCR beta CDR3 sequencing. Overall study findings and caveats: Roughly three fifths of donors had memory CD4+ clonotypes crossrecognizing SARS-CoV-2 and common cold coronavirus spike.

In the case of this clone: Its antigen is as yet unknown.

Unexposed donor CD4+ T cells date from about 2011-2019, before the COVID-19 pandemic. Isolation of CD4+ T cells took place after nine to ten days in culture. Cells permitting, SARS-CoV-2 S/N and four cold-coronavirus spikes were tested on unexposed-donor CD4+ T cells. Generated by immunoSEQ multiplex PCR, the TCRdb table keeps only in-frame clones and is missing some. The top ten clones hold about two fifths of a sample with some 16,000 clones, around four fifths of them seen once. Germline-derived CDR1 and CDR2 are MNHEY and SVGEGT. The CDR3 extends over 13 amino acids. Trimming stripped 4 bases from V and 10 bases from J, with 14 bases between.

This chain links TRBV6-2 or TRBV6-3 with TRBJ2-1; D is perhaps TRBD1 or TRBD2 (5 bases each). The receptor's source is a human donor in good health. The sample comprised CD4+ T cells from PBMCs, cultured in vitro. This chain's CDR3 is CASSSPVRGEQFF. The CDR3 DNA is TGTGCCAGCAGTTCCCCGGTTCGGGGCGAGCAGTTCTTC.